Each of the 21 T cell receptor beta chains below was sequenced from the same sample in a study of blood T cell repertoires in COVID-19 (TCRdb year 2020). The library was built by means of the immunoSEQ multiplex PCR assay. Drawn from immuneACCESS, this table holds only the in-frame rearrangements with V and J called that TCRdb kept. Clones are partly lost; checked studies trace under half to an unresolved V gene and leave the rest unexplained. The sample table holds a few hundred thousand clones, of which about 89% were seen once. The ten largest clonotypes hold around 0.8% of the sample. Source material: peripheral blood. The receptors stem from a man aged 25 to 40 with acute or convalescent COVID-19.

This sequence joins TRBV6-5 and TRBJ1-5, with D tentatively TRBD1 (5 bases). Trimming removed 8 bases at V and 6 bases at J, with 17 bases between. The CDR3 spans 14 residues. The V gene's germline CDR1 is MNHEY and CDR2 SVGAGI. This CDR3 reads CASSLAGGVQPQHF. CDR3 in DNA: TGTGCCAGCTCTTTAGCGGGGGGGGTTCAGCCCCAGCATTTT.

The chain combines TRBV4-1 with TRBJ2-6, with 12 bases that match TRBD1. Germline V CDR1 and CDR2: MGHRA, YSYEKL. The CDR3 is 19 residues long. With V trimmed by 2 bases and J by 1 base, 6 bases remained unmatched. CDR3 coding DNA: TGCGCCAGCAGCCAAACAGGGGACAGGGGGCTGTCTGGGGCCAACGTCCTGACTTTC. Protein product: CASSQTGDRGLSGANVLTF.

This rearrangement joins TRBV27 to TRBJ2-1, with TRBD2 identical over 12 bases. Germline values: CDR1 MNHEY, CDR2 SMNVEV (reference sequence). With 5 bases clipped from V and 7 bases from J, the junction kept 12 bases outside the gene matches. There are 17 residues in the CDR3. Here the CDR3 reads CASSRLAGGPGVNEQFF. The CDR3 nucleotides read TGTGCCAGCAGTCGGCTAGCGGGAGGGCCAGGGGTTAATGAGCAGTTCTTC.

The chain combines TRBV7-2 with TRBJ1-2; 8 bases fit TRBD1. V was clipped by 4 bases and J by 6 bases; unmatched bases: 7. The germline CDR1 and CDR2 sequences are SGHTA and FQGNSA. The CDR3 covers 14 residues. The CDR3 protein is CASSSYRTGNGYTF. In DNA, the CDR3 is TGTGCCAGCAGCTCTTATCGGACAGGGAATGGCTACACCTTC.

This chain uses TRBV5-1 with TRBJ1-3, with D tentatively TRBD1 (5 bases). The ends were cut back, 0 bases at V and 3 bases at J, with 7 bases in the middle. The CDR3 is 14 amino acids. CDR1 is SGHRS and CDR2 is YFSETQ in the germline V gene. CDR3 DNA sequence: TGCGCCAGCAGCTTGGAGGGGCTTGGAAACACCATATATTTT. Translating it yields CASSLEGLGNTIYF. Full variable domain (missing parts from reference TRBV5-1 and TRBJ1-3): KAGVTQTPRYLIKTRGQQVTLSCSPISGHRSVSWYQQTPGQGLQFLFEYFSETQRNKGNFPGRFSGRQFSNSRSEMNVSTLELGDSALYLCASSLEGLGNTIYFGEGSWLTVV.

The chain is built from TRBV6-5 and TRBJ2-3, with 9 bases that match TRBD2. The CDR3 runs 16 residues. Per germline, CDR1 MNHEY and CDR2 SVGAGI. After removal of 4 bases from V and 0 bases from J, the junction contained 5 bases not matched to a gene. The CDR3 here is CASSSFLAGSTDTQYF. CDR3 in DNA: TGTGCCAGCAGTTCGTTCCTAGCGGGGAGCACAGATACGCAGTATTTT.

The chain employs TRBV19 and TRBJ1-2; 10 bases map to TRBD1. CDR1 LNHDA and CDR2 SQIVND come from the germline V gene (reference sequence). This CDR3 has 16 residues. The V and J ends lost 6 bases and 0 bases, in that order; junction bases with no gene match: 7. CDR3 sequence: CASSRDRGTANYGYTF. CDR3 DNA: TGTGCCAGTAGCCGGGACAGGGGCACCGCTAACTATGGCTACACCTTC.

The chain couples TRBV19 to TRBJ1-3; D not resolved. This CDR3 comprises 14 residues. Trimming took 2 bases from V and 4 from J, leaving 9 bases between them. The germline gives CDR1 LNHDA, CDR2 SQIVND (reference sequence). The CDR3 here is CASSIQASGNTIYF. DNA for the CDR3: TGTGCCAGTAGTATACAGGCCTCCGGAAACACCATATATTTT.

The chain combines TRBV10-1 with TRBJ2-3; 9 bases align to TRBD2. The germline gives CDR1 WNHNN, CDR2 SYGVQD (reference sequence). The CDR3 covers 18 residues. V trimming: 0 bases; J trimming: 8 bases; junction bases outside the gene matches: 15. This CDR3 is CASSESISLAGTTGTQYF. The CDR3 DNA follows: TGCGCCAGCAGTGAGTCGATTTCTCTAGCGGGGACGACGGGTACGCAGTATTTT.

This chain connects TRBV4-2 to TRBJ2-1, with 8 bases fitting TRBD2. From germline, CDR1 is LGHNA and CDR2 YNFKEQ. The junction had 14 bases not matched to a gene; V was cut back by 3 bases and J by 7 bases. The CDR3 loop spans 17 amino acids. The CDR3 region is CASSHPEPKREPNEQFF. In DNA form, the CDR3 reads TGTGCCAGCAGCCACCCAGAACCCAAGCGGGAGCCGAATGAGCAGTTCTTC.

V is TRBV18 and J is TRBJ1-5; D not resolved. Germline V gene sequence: CDR1 KGHSH, CDR2 LQKENI. V was cut by 3 bases and J by 3 bases, with 9 bases left in between. This CDR3 has 14 amino acids. DNA for the CDR3: TGTGCCAGCTCACCGGGCAGAAACAATCAGCCCCAGCATTTT. Protein: CASSPGRNNQPQHF.

About this clone itself: A junction end diverges from the germline sequence, so it may reflect a read error. The chain couples TRBV5-6 to TRBJ2-3; 12 bases align to TRBD2. Germline V gives CDR1 SGHDT, CDR2 YYEEEE. CDR3 length: 15 amino acids. The CDR3 nucleotides are TGTGCCAGCAGCACGCCGGGACTAGCGGGTTTCGGTTTAGGTTTT. Its translation is CASSTPGLAGFGLGF. Using reference TRBV5-6 and TRBJ2-3 for the parts outside the CDR3, the full variable domain is DAGVTQSPTHLIKTRGQQVTLRCSPKSGHDTVSWYQQALGQGPQFIFQYYEEEERQRGNFPDRFSGHQFPNYSSELNVNALLLGDSALYLCASSTPGLAGFGLGFGPGTRLTVL.

The chain is built from TRBV30 and TRBJ1-5; D perhaps matches TRBD1 (5 bases). The CDR3 has 14 amino acids. Germline lookup yields CDR1 GTSNPN and CDR2 SVGIG (reference sequence). Trimming pared 2 bases from V and 4 bases from J, leaving 12 bases between. The CDR3 spells CAWSLVQVNQPQHF. The CDR3 coding sequence is TGTGCCTGGAGTTTGGTACAGGTGAATCAGCCCCAGCATTTT.

V and J are TRBV5-1 and TRBJ2-2, with a weak D call TRBD1 (7 bases). In germline, CDR1 is SGHRS, CDR2 YFSETQ. The CDR3 has 15 residues. V was trimmed by 1 base and J by 5 bases, leaving 12 bases between them. The CDR3 loop reads CASSLKQGGTGELFF. The DNA for the CDR3 is TGCGCCAGCAGCTTGAAGCAGGGGGGTACCGGGGAGCTGTTTTTT.

This chain joins TRBV7-2 and TRBJ1-2; D is unclear. The germline V gene has CDR1 SGHTA and CDR2 FQGNSA. V lost 5 bases and J 6 bases, leaving 16 bases between the germline ends. This CDR3 comprises 14 residues. As DNA, the CDR3 is TGTGCCAGCAGCCATTACCTAACAGCGGATGGCTACACCTTC. Its translation: CASSHYLTADGYTF.

The chain carries TRBV30 and TRBJ1-2; no reliable D call. The CDR3 is made up of 16 amino acids. Germline CDR1 and CDR2: GTSNPN and SVGIG (reference sequence). The germline V and J ends were trimmed by 2 bases and 3 bases, with 19 bases remaining between them. In DNA form, the CDR3 reads TGTGCCTGGAGTCCTACTAGACCGAACCTACACTATGGCTACACCTTC. Encoded protein: CAWSPTRPNLHYGYTF.

V usage is TRBV5-6 and J usage is TRBJ2-5; 9 positions match TRBD1. CDR1 is SGHDT, CDR2 YYEEEE, per germline. The CDR3 is made up of 19 amino acids. Losses at the gene ends were 0 bases for V and 3 bases for J; bases not matched to a gene: 15. The CDR3 nucleotides are TGTGCCAGCAGCTTGGCCTGGTCTCTTCTGACAGGGGGTGAAGAGACCCAGTACTTC. As protein: CASSLAWSLLTGGEETQYF.

A note on this clone: Different DNA sequences within this sample yield the same CDR3. This chain uses TRBV12-3 or TRBV12-4 with TRBJ1-2; weak D call: TRBD1 (6 bases). Trimming removed 4 bases at V and 3 bases at J, with 9 bases between. CDR3 length equals 13 residues. CDR3 residues: CASSSSGDYGYTF. CDR3 nucleotides: TGTGCCAGCAGTTCCTCAGGGGACTATGGCTACACCTTC.

The V gene is TRBV7-6, the J gene TRBJ1-4, with TRBD1 matching 9 bases. The junction had 10 bases not matched to a gene; V was cut back by 6 bases and J by 5 bases. Germline assignment: CDR1 SGHVS and CDR2 FNYEAQ. CDR3 length: 16 amino acids. CDR3 in DNA: TGTGCCAGCAGTCCCACCACGACAGGGGGGAATGAAAAACTGTTTTTT. Translating it yields CASSPTTTGGNEKLFF.

Only one count was recorded for this clone. The chain links TRBV19 to TRBJ2-1; possible D gene TRBD1, 5 bases. The CDR3 length is 15 residues. The V gene lost 7 bases and the J gene lost 6 bases, with 19 bases spanning the gap. CDR1 and CDR2 (germline): LNHDA, SQIVND (reference sequence). CDR3 coding DNA: TGTGCCAGTACCACGGTAGACAGCTCGGGCAATGAGCAGTTCTTC. Its protein is CASTTVDSSGNEQFF.

There are a few counts of this clone. The V call is TRBV10-3, the J call TRBJ2-1; tentatively, D is TRBD2 (6 bases). This CDR3 comprises 11 residues. CDR1 is ENHRY and CDR2 is SYGVKD in the germline V gene. Trimming removed 11 bases from V and 7 bases from J, with 12 bases in between. CDR3 residues: CAAARGNEQFF. CDR3 coding DNA: TGTGCCGCCGCCCGGGGGAATGAGCAGTTCTTC.